Shown below are 28 T cell receptor beta chains from a single sample sequenced in a study of blood T cell repertoires in COVID-19. Generated by immunoSEQ multiplex PCR, the TCRdb table keeps only in-frame clones and is missing some. Of fewer than 200,000 clones in the sample, 70% to 90% were seen once. Source material: peripheral blood. Receptors originate from a man younger than 35 who had recovered from COVID-19.

This sequence joins TRBV7-2 and TRBJ2-1; no definite D call. The CDR3 consists of 13 residues. Germline V gene lookup returns CDR1 SGHTA and CDR2 FQGNSA. Trimming took 3 bases from V and 8 from J, leaving 11 bases between them. The CDR3 loop reads CASSFSQSDEQFF. The CDR3 DNA sequence: TGTGCCAGCAGCTTTTCCCAGTCAGATGAGCAGTTCTTC. Variable domain in full (rest from reference TRBV7-2 and TRBJ2-1): GAGVSQSPSNKVTEKGKDVELRCDPISGHTALYWYRQSLGQGLEFLIYFQGNSAPDKSGLPSDRFSAERTGGSVSTLTIQRTQQEDSAVYLCASSFSQSDEQFFGPGTRLTVL.

The gene calls are TRBV3-1 (or the pseudogene TRBV3-2) and TRBJ2-3; no definite D call. CDR3 length equals 13 residues. Germline V gene sequence: CDR1 LGHDT, CDR2 YNNKEL (reference sequence). V lost 8 bases, J lost 2 bases, and 11 bases lay in between. DNA of the CDR3: TGTGCCAGCCGGCGACACGACACAGATACGCAGTATTTT. It is translated as CASRRHDTDTQYF.

V and J are TRBV10-1 and TRBJ2-7; 8 bases are a match to TRBD1. With 6 bases clipped from V and 1 base from J, the junction kept 2 bases outside the gene matches. Germline V gene data show CDR1 as WNHNN and CDR2 as SYGVQD (reference sequence). The CDR3 is 13 residues long. The DNA of the CDR3 is TGCGCCAGCAGCCGGGACAGGTCCTACGAGCAGTACTTC. As protein: CASSRDRSYEQYF.

The CDR3 here is CATTTGIGTEAFF. The DNA of the CDR3 is TGTGCCACCACTACAGGGATCGGCACTGAAGCTTTCTTT. This chain joins TRBV12-3 or TRBV12-4 and TRBJ1-1, with D perhaps matching TRBD1 (6 bases). This CDR3 has 13 residues. V gave up 10 bases and J gave up 4 bases, with 16 bases separating them.

V usage is TRBV9 and J usage is TRBJ2-7; 8 positions match TRBD2. Germline V gene lookup returns CDR1 SGDLS and CDR2 YYNGEE. V trimming: 0 bases; J trimming: 6 bases; junction bases outside the gene matches: 8. This CDR3 is 15 amino acids long. Here the CDR3 DNA reads TGTGCCAGCAGCGTAGGGGGACTAGTAGCGGGCGAGCAGTACTTC. This translates into CASSVGGLVAGEQYF.

This chain links TRBV7-2 with TRBJ1-1; a possible D gene is TRBD1 (5 bases). Germline V gene lookup returns CDR1 SGHTA and CDR2 FQGNSA. The CDR3 contains 15 residues. The V and J ends lost 2 bases and 4 bases respectively, with 14 bases between them. The CDR3, as DNA: TGTGCCAGCAGCTTATCCCCCGACAGCCGCACTGAAGCTTTCTTT. Amino acids: CASSLSPDSRTEAFF. The full variable domain, with the rest looked up from reference TRBV7-2 and TRBJ1-1, is GAGVSQSPSNKVTEKGKDVELRCDPISGHTALYWYRQSLGQGLEFLIYFQGNSAPDKSGLPSDRFSAERTGGSVSTLTIQRTQQEDSAVYLCASSLSPDSRTEAFFGQGTRLTVV.

The rearrangement joins TRBV12-3 or TRBV12-4 to TRBJ2-7; D ambiguous. The CDR3 covers 13 residues. V lost 4 bases, J lost 4 bases, and 11 bases lay in between. CDR3 bases: TGTGCCAGCAGTTCAGCTAGATTATACGAGCAGTACTTC. Translated: CASSSARLYEQYF.

The chain is built from TRBV27 and TRBJ1-2, with 9 bases that match TRBD1. V lost 10 bases and J lost 4; bases outside the gene matches: 7. CDR1 is MNHEY, CDR2 SMNVEV, per germline (reference sequence). This CDR3 region has 13 residues. The CDR3 protein is CATADRGTYGYTF. CDR3 DNA sequence: TGTGCCACCGCGGACAGGGGAACCTATGGCTACACCTTC.

The chain is built from TRBV6-5 and TRBJ2-1; D unclear. The germline V and J ends were trimmed by 4 bases and 5 bases, with 12 bases remaining between them. CDR1 MNHEY and CDR2 SVGAGI come from the germline V gene. The length of the CDR3 is 14 residues. The CDR3 reads CASSLGVANNEQFF. As DNA, the CDR3 is TGTGCCAGCAGTTTAGGTGTAGCAAACAATGAGCAGTTCTTC.

The gene calls are TRBV18 and TRBJ2-7, with D tentatively TRBD2 (6 bases). From germline, CDR1 is KGHSH and CDR2 LQKENI. The CDR3 spans 16 residues. Trimming left V 9 bases short and J 2 bases short, with 23 bases between. The CDR3 DNA reads as TGTGCCAGTCACCGGGACTTACAGTCGGGTCCCTACGAGCAGTACTTC. Translating it yields CASHRDLQSGPYEQYF.

V gene TRBV5-4 combines with J gene TRBJ2-2; 15 nucleotides match TRBD2. Germline V gene sequence: CDR1 SGHNT, CDR2 YYREEE (reference sequence). Trimming cost V 3 bases and J 7 bases; bases outside gene matches: 4. The CDR3 has 16 residues. CDR3 in DNA: TGTGCCAGCAGCTCTTGGACTAGCGGGAGGGACGGGGAGCTGTTTTTT. This translates into CASSSWTSGRDGELFF.

V is TRBV18 and J is TRBJ1-6, with a tentative D call TRBD1 (5 bases). V lost 3 bases and J 8 bases, leaving 14 bases between the germline ends. Germline V CDR1 and CDR2: KGHSH, LQKENI. This CDR3 comprises 15 residues. CDR3 sequence: CASSPSAGRDSPLHF. The CDR3 nucleotides read TGTGCCAGCTCACCCTCGGCAGGGAGGGATTCACCCCTCCACTTT.

The genes are TRBV10-3 and TRBJ1-1; D gene ambiguous. Germline V gene data show CDR1 as ENHRY and CDR2 as SYGVKD. The CDR3 consists of 11 residues. Between the trimmed V and J ends, which lost 10 bases and 5 bases, there was a span of 11 bases. This CDR3 reads CATVRGTEAFF. CDR3 DNA sequence: TGTGCCACCGTACGAGGGACTGAAGCTTTCTTT.

The DNA of the CDR3 is TGCGCCAGCAGCTCCCAGGGAATGAACACTGAAGCTTTCTTT. Translation: CASSSQGMNTEAFF. The chain couples TRBV5-1 to TRBJ1-1; D is perhaps TRBD1 (5 bases). Germline V gene data show CDR1 as SGHRS and CDR2 as YFSETQ. The length of the CDR3 is 14 residues. Between the trimmed V and J ends, which lost 3 bases and 0 bases, there was a span of 9 bases.

The chain links TRBV19 to TRBJ1-5; TRBD1 matches at 8 bases. Trimming cost V 8 bases and J 3 bases; bases outside gene matches: 12. Germline V gives CDR1 LNHDA, CDR2 SQIVND (reference sequence). The CDR3 runs 16 residues. The DNA for the CDR3 is TGTGCCAGTTTTGACGGGGGCAGGGGGCTCAATCAGCCCCAGCATTTT. Protein: CASFDGGRGLNQPQHF.

The chain uses TRBV6-4 and TRBJ2-1; 10 nucleotides line up with TRBD2. J lost 9 bases, V lost 6 bases, and 17 bases had no gene match. Germline CDR1 reads MRHNA; CDR2 reads SNTAGT. The CDR3 has 17 residues. CDR3 in DNA: TGTGCCAGCAGCAATACTCAAAGCGGGAGGGCCAGGGGTGAGCAGTTCTTC. Residues: CASSNTQSGRARGEQFF.

The gene calls are TRBV29-1 and TRBJ1-2, with D possibly matching TRBD1 (6 bases). Between the trimmed V and J ends, which lost 4 bases and 2 bases, there was a span of 11 bases. The CDR3 sequence is 13 residues long. Looked up from germline, CDR1 is SQVTM and CDR2 is ANQGSEA. This CDR3 reads CSVVLQGNYGYTF. CDR3 nucleotide sequence: TGCAGCGTTGTACTGCAGGGGAACTATGGCTACACCTTC.

The V gene is TRBV5-1, the J gene TRBJ2-1, with D possibly being TRBD2 (5 bases). Germline assignment: CDR1 SGHRS and CDR2 YFSETQ. Trimming left V 5 bases short and J 5 bases short, with 11 bases between. The CDR3 loop spans 13 amino acids. CDR3 DNA sequence: TGCGCCAGCAGGGAAGGACTCCACAATGAGCAGTTCTTC. Amino acid sequence: CASREGLHNEQFF.

The chain's CDR3 is CASSEQYNEKLFF. For the CDR3, the DNA is TGTGCCAGCAGTGAACAGTATAATGAAAAACTGTTTTTT. This rearrangement joins TRBV6-1 to TRBJ1-4; no clear D gene. The V gene's germline CDR1 is MNHNS and CDR2 SASEGT. Trimming removed 2 bases from V and 4 bases from J, with 5 bases in between. The CDR3 runs to 13 residues.

The chain joins TRBV6-5 to TRBJ2-7, with a possible D match to TRBD1 (5 bases). V was shortened by 2 bases and J by 6 bases, with 5 bases between the two germline ends. This CDR3 region has 11 residues. Germline V gives CDR1 MNHEY, CDR2 SVGAGI. The CDR3 nucleotides are TGTGCCAGCAGTTACAGGGGCGAGCAGTACTTC. The encoded protein is CASSYRGEQYF.

This sequence joins TRBV5-4 and TRBJ1-1; D remains unclear. The V and J ends lost 0 bases and 2 bases respectively, with 5 bases between them. This CDR3 has 13 residues. From germline, CDR1 is SGHNT and CDR2 YYREEE (reference sequence). CDR3 sequence reads: CASSLGPNTEAFF. The CDR3 coding sequence is TGTGCCAGCAGCTTGGGGCCAAACACTGAAGCTTTCTTT. The variable domain in full, completed from reference TRBV5-4 and TRBJ1-1, reads ETGVTQSPTHLIKTRGQQVTLRCSSQSGHNTVSWYQQALGQGPQFIFQYYREEENGRGNFPPRFSGLQFPNYSSELNVNALELDDSALYLCASSLGPNTEAFFGQGTRLTVV.

The chain couples TRBV2 to TRBJ2-5; 7 bases fit TRBD2. From germline, CDR1 is SNHLY and CDR2 FYNNEI. Germline trimming cut 5 bases from V and 4 bases from J; bases unmatched to any gene: 13. This CDR3 comprises 16 residues. The CDR3 spells CASSHFGGGRSETQYF. CDR3 DNA: TGTGCCAGCAGTCATTTCGGGGGAGGGCGGTCAGAGACCCAGTACTTC.

The V call is TRBV7-9, the J call TRBJ1-5; TRBD1 matches at 10 bases. V was pared by 5 bases and J by 1 base, with 5 bases of the junction left unmatched. The CDR3 loop spans 16 amino acids. From germline, CDR1 is SEHNR and CDR2 FQNEAQ (reference sequence). The CDR3 protein is CASSPGTGASNQPQHF. The CDR3 DNA sequence: TGTGCCAGCAGCCCCGGGACAGGGGCGAGCAATCAGCCCCAGCATTTT.

The chain joins TRBV5-1 to TRBJ2-7, with D perhaps TRBD2 (6 bases). CDR3 size: 16 residues. Trimming pared 1 base from V and 0 bases from J, leaving 14 bases between. Germline values: CDR1 SGHRS, CDR2 YFSETQ. The CDR3 DNA sequence: TGCGCCAGCAGCTTGACCCTAGCGATTTCCTCCTACGAGCAGTACTTC. This encodes CASSLTLAISSYEQYF. The variable domain in full, completed from reference TRBV5-1 and TRBJ2-7, reads KAGVTQTPRYLIKTRGQQVTLSCSPISGHRSVSWYQQTPGQGLQFLFEYFSETQRNKGNFPGRFSGRQFSNSRSEMNVSTLELGDSALYLCASSLTLAISSYEQYFGPGTRLTVT.

This chain connects TRBV9 to TRBJ2-2; 12 positions agree with TRBD1. CDR1 SGDLS and CDR2 YYNGEE come from the germline V gene. The CDR3 extends over 17 amino acids. V gave up 0 bases and J gave up 6 bases; unmatched junction bases: 6. The CDR3 here is CASSVGDRGRIAGELFF. The CDR3 DNA reads TGTGCCAGCAGCGTAGGGGACAGGGGGCGCATAGCCGGGGAGCTGTTTTTT.

The rearrangement joins TRBV5-5 to TRBJ2-5; 13 nucleotides align to TRBD2. CDR3 size: 17 residues. Germline lookup yields CDR1 SGHKS and CDR2 YYEKEE (reference sequence). V lost 0 bases to trimming and J lost 4 bases; unmatched junction nucleotides: 6. The CDR3 protein is CASSLALLAGGGETQYF. In nucleotides, the CDR3 is TGTGCCAGCAGCTTGGCCTTACTAGCGGGAGGGGGAGAGACCCAGTACTTC.

As regards this clone: Within the sample, other DNA sequences also encode this same CDR3. This sequence joins TRBV9 and TRBJ2-7; TRBD2 matches at 7 bases. The junction had 2 bases not matched to a gene; V was cut back by 0 bases and J by 2 bases. This CDR3 contains 14 residues. CDR1 SGDLS and CDR2 YYNGEE come from the germline V gene. The CDR3 DNA follows: TGTGCCAGCAGCGTAGGACGGGGGGCCTACGAGCAGTACTTC. Residues: CASSVGRGAYEQYF.

The chain joins TRBV6-6 to TRBJ2-5; D gene unclear. This CDR3 region has 13 residues. V lost 2 bases and J 2 bases, leaving 6 bases between the germline ends. Germline loops: CDR1 MNHNY, CDR2 SVGAGI (reference sequence). Written as DNA, the CDR3 is TGTGCCAGCAGTTACGGGCGTCAAGAGACCCAGTACTTC. Protein product: CASSYGRQETQYF.